The rows below give T cell receptor beta chains drawn from one sample of a study of T cell repertoires in cytomegalovirus infection. TCRdb fed the reads into MiXCR, producing one record per CDR3 protein. The sample shows some 560,000 distinct CDR3 sequences, about 40% of them seen only once. No antigen has been identified for these receptors. The sequencing here drew on cultured PBMCs, taken from culture after CMV antigen stimulation. The receptors were sampled from a human donor in good health (CMV status not recorded). Some clones in this sample may be carry-over from other donors' samples. The CDR3 runs from the conserved cysteine through the conserved F or W. A D gene is named only where the DNA matches it firmly. Clone size is stated in some rows and not others, as once, few, many or a class when expanded.

abundance	j_gene	v_gene	d_gene	CDR3nt	CDR3aa
NA	TRBJ2-1	TRBV6-2/TRBV6-3	TRBD1	TGTGCCAGCTCAGTGGGAAATTACGGACAGGGGTACAATGAGCAGTTCTTC	CASSVGNYGQGYNEQFF
NA	TRBJ2-2	TRBV10-1	NA	TGCGCCAGCAGTGATCAGAACACCGGGGAGCTGTTTTTT	CASSDQNTGELFF
NA	TRBJ1-2	TRBV2	NA	TGTGCCAGCAGTGAGTTTCTTTTAAGAAACTATGGCTACACCTTC	CASSEFLLRNYGYTF
few	TRBJ2-3	TRBV7-2	NA	TGTGCCAGCAGCCCTAGGTGGACAGATACGCAGTATTTT	CASSPRWTDTQYF
NA	TRBJ1-4	TRBV28	TRBD1	TGTGCCAGCTGTGGGACAGGAAATGAAAAACTGTTTTTT	CASCGTGNEKLFF
few	TRBJ2-7	TRBV7-8	TRBD1	TGTGCCAGCAGCCCTAGGACAGGTTTCGGTCCTGACTTC	CASSPRTGFGPDF
few	TRBJ2-3	TRBV7-2	TRBD2	TGTGCCAGCAGCCCGCGGGGGACTAGCTACACAGATACGCAGTATTTT	CASSPRGTSYTDTQYF
NA	TRBJ1-1	TRBV7-6	NA	TGTGCCGTCGTGGGGAACACTGAAGCTTTCTTT	CAVVGNTEAFF
few	TRBJ1-1	TRBV18	NA	TGTGCCAGCTCACCCGAAAGCGGGGGTGAGGAGACTGAAGCTTTCTTT	CASSPESGGEETEAFF
many	TRBJ1-2	TRBV7-2	NA	TGTGCCAGCAGCTTCTACGGGGGCGACGTCTCCGCCTATGGCTACACCTTC	CASSFYGGDVSAYGYTF
NA	TRBJ2-7	TRBV6-8	NA	TGTGCCAGCAGTGAAGTGGGTAATAGCTACGAGCAGTACTTC	CASSEVGNSYEQYF
few	TRBJ2-5	TRBV2	NA	TGTGCCAGCAGGCCCCAGAGTTCCGCGGAGACCCAGTACTTC	CASRPQSSAETQYF
few	TRBJ2-3	TRBV7-2	TRBD2	TGTGCCAGCAGCTTAGATTCGACTAGCGGGACAGATACGCAGTATTTT	CASSLDSTSGTDTQYF
few	TRBJ1-5	TRBV4-1	NA	TGCGCCAGCAGCCACCGCCCGAGGGATCAGCCCCAGCATTTT	CASSHRPRDQPQHF
NA	TRBJ2-3	TRBV24-1	TRBD2	TGTGCCACCAGCAGTACCGGGACTATCACAGATACGCAGTATTTT	CATSSTGTITDTQYF
many	TRBJ2-3	TRBV7-2	TRBD2	TGTGCCAGCAGCTTTAGCGGGAGCGCAGATACGCAGTATTTT	CASSFSGSADTQYF
NA	TRBJ2-5	TRBV7-2	TRBD2	TGTGCCAGCAGCATCACTAGCGCGGAGACCCAGTACTTC	CASSITSAETQYF
NA	TRBJ2-2	TRBV10-3	NA	TGTGCCATCAGTGAGCCAGGCGGGGAGCTGTTTTTT	CAISEPGGELFF
few	TRBJ2-1	TRBV7-2	NA	TGTGCCAGCACTTTATGGGGGACTCAGGACAATGAGCAGTTCTTC	CASTLWGTQDNEQFF
NA	TRBJ1-5	TRBV4-1	NA	TGCGCCAGCAGCCAACCTGGGACACTCAATCAGCCCCAGCATTTT	CASSQPGTLNQPQHF
few	TRBJ2-7	TRBV6-7	NA	TGTGCCAGCAGGTACGGGATCTCCTACGAGCAGTACTTC	CASRYGISYEQYF
NA	TRBJ2-1	TRBV7-2	NA	TGTGCCAGCAGCCAAGGGACCAAACGGTGGGAGCAGTTCTTC	CASSQGTKRWEQFF
once	TRBJ2-5	TRBV28	NA	TGTGCCAGCAGCTCCATCCCAAGAGAGACCCAGTACTTC	CASSSIPRETQYF
many	TRBJ2-1	TRBV7-6	NA	TGTGCCAGCAGCTTAGTGGTTCGAGGGAAACAAAACTACAATGAGCAGTTCTTC	CASSLVVRGKQNYNEQFF
NA	TRBJ2-4	TRBV7-8	TRBD2	TGTGCCAGCAGCTCCCTCGGGGGGGTGAACATTCAGTACTTC	CASSSLGGVNIQYF
once	TRBJ2-5	TRBV5-1	TRBD2	TGCGCCAGCAGCTTGGTCGGCGGGGGGGATGGAGAGACCCAGTACTTC	CASSLVGGGDGETQYF
NA	TRBJ2-6	TRBV2	TRBD1	TGTGCCAGCAGCGACCCCGGGACAGGGGAGGCCAACGTCCTGACTTTC	CASSDPGTGEANVLTF
NA	TRBJ1-3	TRBV28	TRBD1	TGTGCCAGCAGGACTCACAGGGGCTCTGGAAACACCATATATTTT	CASRTHRGSGNTIYF
NA	TRBJ2-3	TRBV5-1	NA	TGCGCCAGCAGAGGGGGGCGGGGGCCAAGGGCAGATACGCAGTATTTT	CASRGGRGPRADTQYF
NA	TRBJ1-2	TRBV4-1	NA	TGCGCCAGCAGCGAAACCCAATCCGGGGCCCGGACCTATGGCTACACCTTC	CASSETQSGARTYGYTF
NA	TRBJ1-5	TRBV6-2/TRBV6-3	TRBD1	TGTGCCAGCAGTGTCGCAGGGGGGTTTCAGCCCCAGCATTTT	CASSVAGGFQPQHF
NA	TRBJ1-5	TRBV19	TRBD1	TGTGCCAGCAATGGACAGGGCCTTAATCAGCCCCAGCATTTT	CASNGQGLNQPQHF
NA	TRBJ1-2	TRBV6-1	NA	TGTGCCAGTTCGACGGAAACTAACTATGGCTACACCTTC	CASSTETNYGYTF
NA	TRBJ2-6	TRBV5-4	TRBD1	TGTGCCAGCAGCCGTCCCGGGACAGGGAACTCTGGGGCCAACGTCCTGACTTTC	CASSRPGTGNSGANVLTF
few	TRBJ2-1	TRBV7-6	TRBD2	TGTGCCAGCAGCTTGGCTAGCGGAGAGCAGTTCTTC	CASSLASGEQFF
NA	TRBJ1-3	TRBV2	NA	TGTGCCAGCAGTGAAGTGGCCAAAAACGGAAACACCATATATTTT	CASSEVAKNGNTIYF
NA	TRBJ1-6	TRBV2	NA	TGTGCCGGGAGGGGGAGAGAGGATTCACCCCTCCACTTT	CAGRGREDSPLHF
NA	TRBJ2-1	TRBV5-6	NA	TGTGCCAGCAGTTCCCCGGGGGAGGCAAGTGAGCAGTTCTTC	CASSSPGEASEQFF
NA	TRBJ2-3	TRBV19	TRBD1	TGTGCCAGTAGTATTGGGGACAGGAGATACACAGATACGCAGTATTTT	CASSIGDRRYTDTQYF
NA	TRBJ1-5	TRBV7-2	TRBD1	TGTGCCAGCAGCCCTGACAGGGTGGTTCAGCCCCAGCATTTT	CASSPDRVVQPQHF
NA	TRBJ1-4	TRBV20-1	NA	TGCAGTGTTTCGTCCCGGGACGGACCTAATGAAAAACTGTTTTTT	CSVSSRDGPNEKLFF
NA	TRBJ2-6	TRBV7-2	NA	TGTGCCAGCAGCCAGAGGGGATCTGGGGCCAACGTCCTGACTTTC	CASSQRGSGANVLTF
NA	TRBJ1-5	TRBV10-3	NA	TGTGCCATCAGTAATCACCGGGACATAGGTTCCAATAGCAATCAGCCCCAGCATTTT	CAISNHRDIGSNSNQPQHF
NA	TRBJ1-5	TRBV19	NA	TGTGCCAGTAGTATCGGCAGGGGTTGGGGCAATCAGCCCCAGCATTTT	CASSIGRGWGNQPQHF
NA	TRBJ2-5	TRBV11-2	NA	TGTGCCAGCAGCTTAGGTGGCAGCTATCAAGAGACCCAGTACTTC	CASSLGGSYQETQYF
few	TRBJ1-5	TRBV7-2	TRBD1	TGTGCCAGCAGCTATTCAGGGGGGGATCAGCCCCAGCATTTT	CASSYSGGDQPQHF
few	TRBJ2-7	TRBV6-1	TRBD2	TGTGCCAGCAGTGAGGGACTAGCGGGCCCCGAGTTACCCTACGAGCAGTACTTC	CASSEGLAGPELPYEQYF
few	TRBJ1-2	TRBV7-2	NA	TGTGCCAGCAGCCCTCGGGGAGGGGGGGCCTATGGCTACACCTTC	CASSPRGGGAYGYTF
few	TRBJ2-1	TRBV7-6	NA	TGTGCCAGCAGCTTAGAAACAGGACTATCCTACAATGAGCAGTTCTTC	CASSLETGLSYNEQFF
NA	TRBJ1-1	TRBV4-1	NA	TGTGCCAGCAGCCAAGCTTCGGGGGGAGTGAACACTGAAGCTTTCTTT	CASSQASGGVNTEAFF
NA	TRBJ1-5	TRBV7-4	NA	TGTGCCAGCACCACGATCGGGGGAGGGAGCAATCAGCCCCAGCATTTT	CASTTIGGGSNQPQHF
NA	TRBJ2-1	TRBV7-2	TRBD2	TGTGCCAGCAGCTTTGTTAGCGGGAGCAATGAGCAGTTCTTC	CASSFVSGSNEQFF
few	TRBJ1-2	TRBV12-3/TRBV12-4	TRBD1	TGTGCCAGCAGCCGCGGGACAGACTATGGCTACACCTTC	CASSRGTDYGYTF
NA	TRBJ1-1	TRBV5-1	NA	TGCGCCAGCGGCGAGACGGCGAACACTGAAGCTTTCTTT	CASGETANTEAFF
NA	TRBJ2-7	TRBV6-6	NA	TGTGCCAGCGGCCGGTCGGGTGGGGACTCCTACGAGCAGTACTTC	CASGRSGGDSYEQYF
few	TRBJ2-3	TRBV5-1	TRBD2	TGTGCCAGCAGCTTTAGCGGGGCGAGCACAGATACGCAGTATTTT	CASSFSGASTDTQYF